These 15 T cell receptor beta chains originate from one sample sequenced in a study of cytomegalovirus exposure and HLA in healthy donors. The PCR ran on 60 Vbeta and 13 Jbeta primers. The repertoire was sequenced with immunoSEQ multiplex PCR; TCRdb's copy has only in-frame clones and lacks some. The table lists 150,000 to 200,000 clones, 79% of them singletons. The material sequenced was PBMCs. These receptors originate from a young woman in good health and CMV-seropositive.

V gene TRBV11-2 combines with J gene TRBJ1-2, with D uncertain. Germline V CDR1 and CDR2: SGHAT, FQNNGV. This CDR3 is 14 amino acids long. V dropped 1 base and J dropped 8 bases, with 14 bases sitting between them. The CDR3 nucleotides are TGTGCCAGCAGCTTAGGTGGAACCGCGGGCGGCTACACCTTC. It is translated as CASSLGGTAGGYTF.

The chain carries TRBV15 and TRBJ1-5; the D is unclear. The germline V and J ends were trimmed by 7 bases and 2 bases, with 6 bases remaining between them. This CDR3 is built from 12 residues. Per the germline V gene, CDR1 is LNHNV and CDR2 is YYDKDF (reference sequence). DNA of the CDR3: TGTGCCACCAACTCGGGCAATCAGCCCCAGCATTTT. Protein: CATNSGNQPQHF.

This clone came up once. The chain recombines TRBV6-7 with TRBJ2-7, with TRBD1 as a possible D gene (6 bases). TRBV6-7 is given ORF status, its function remaining uncertain. The V end lost 9 bases, the J end lost 2 bases, and 17 bases lay between the germline ends. The CDR3 is 14 residues long. The CDR3 nucleotides are TGTGCCAGACAAATAGAGGGGGTGGCCTACGAGCAGTACTTC. It translates to CARQIEGVAYEQYF.

The chain carries TRBV10-3 and TRBJ1-1, with 8 bases identical to TRBD1. V was pared by 3 bases and J by 5 bases, with 8 bases of the junction left unmatched. The CDR3 consists of 15 residues. The germline V gene encodes CDR1 ENHRY and CDR2 SYGVKD. The CDR3, as DNA: TGTGCCATCAGTGAAAAAGGACAGGGATGGACTGAAGCTTTCTTT. Translated, it gives CAISEKGQGWTEAFF.

The CDR3 spells CASTWTSGGHNEQFF. For the CDR3, the DNA is TGTGCCAGCACCTGGACTAGCGGGGGTCACAATGAGCAGTTCTTC. The genes are TRBV2 and TRBJ2-1; TRBD2 aligns across 13 bases. CDR3 length equals 15 residues. Looked up from germline, CDR1 is SNHLY and CDR2 is FYNNEI. V shed 7 bases, J shed 5 bases, and the junction held 5 bases outside the gene matches.

The chain links TRBV6-5 to TRBJ1-1; 8 nucleotides match TRBD1. V shed 2 bases and J 0 bases; nucleotides not matched to a gene: 5. Germline V gene sequence: CDR1 MNHEY, CDR2 SVGAGI. This CDR3 contains 16 residues. The CDR3 DNA reads as TGTGCCAGCAGTTACGATCAGGGGGCTATGAACACTGAAGCTTTCTTT. This codes for CASSYDQGAMNTEAFF.

The V gene is TRBV7-9, the J gene TRBJ2-7, with 9 positions matching TRBD1. CDR3 length: 16 residues. The V gene end was trimmed by 2 bases and the J gene end by 5 bases; junction bases not matched to a gene: 10. Germline V gene data show CDR1 as SEHNR and CDR2 as FQNEAQ (reference sequence). This CDR3 is CASSLIQGAPRDEQYF. CDR3 bases: TGTGCCAGCAGCTTAATACAGGGGGCTCCCCGAGACGAGCAGTACTTC.

The chain is built from TRBV9 and TRBJ2-2; D may be TRBD1 (8 bases). In germline, CDR1 is SGDLS, CDR2 YYNGEE. The CDR3 totals 13 residues. V lost 10 bases, J lost 7 bases, and 17 bases lay in between. The DNA for the CDR3 is TGTGCCGGACAGGGAGGGCCTGGCGGGGAGCTGTTTTTT. Its translation: CAGQGGPGGELFF.

The genes are TRBV19 and TRBJ2-1, with a weak D call TRBD2 (5 bases). Trimming took off 6 bases at V and 0 bases at J, with 15 bases between the two ends. The germline CDR1 and CDR2 sequences are LNHDA and SQIVND (reference sequence). The CDR3 contains 16 residues. The CDR3 nucleotides read TGTGCCAGTAGATGGTCCGAGGGCCCCTCCTACAATGAGCAGTTCTTC. Residues: CASRWSEGPSYNEQFF.

The V and J genes are TRBV5-6 and TRBJ1-2, with D hard to call. Trimming removed 4 bases from V and 1 base from J, with 8 bases in between. CDR1 is SGHDT, CDR2 YYEEEE, per germline. The CDR3 loop spans 13 amino acids. Written as DNA, the CDR3 is TGTGCCAGCAGCACAACAGATAACTATGGCTACACCTTC. Protein sequence: CASSTTDNYGYTF.

This chain joins TRBV6-4 and TRBJ2-7; D perhaps matches TRBD2 (7 bases). The CDR3 runs to 13 residues. Germline values: CDR1 MRHNA, CDR2 SNTAGT. Trimming stripped 2 bases from V and 6 bases from J, with 11 bases between. CDR3 region: CASSDEGGGEQYF. CDR3 bases: TGTGCCAGCAGTGACGAAGGGGGGGGCGAGCAGTACTTC.

This clone has more than one count but fewer than ten. The chain carries TRBV6-5 and TRBJ2-7; 7 nucleotides align to TRBD1. V lost 5 bases, J lost 2 bases, and 9 bases stayed unmatched. The germline gives CDR1 MNHEY, CDR2 SVGAGI. The CDR3 spans 15 residues. The CDR3 loop is CASSVIGQVTYEQYF. The CDR3, as DNA: TGTGCCAGCAGTGTTATAGGACAGGTCACCTACGAGCAGTACTTC.

This chain links TRBV5-1 with TRBJ2-7; TRBD1 agrees at 10 bases. The CDR3 spans 15 residues. CDR1 is SGHRS, CDR2 YFSETQ, per germline. Trimming at V came to 0 bases and at J to 4 bases, leaving 4 bases not matched to a gene. The CDR3 protein is CASSLGQGAMYEQYF. CDR3 DNA: TGCGCCAGCAGCTTGGGACAGGGGGCTATGTACGAGCAGTACTTC.

This clone is a singleton in its sample. This chain connects TRBV6-5 to TRBJ1-1; a weak D match, TRBD1 (6 bases). There are 14 residues in the CDR3. From germline, CDR1 is MNHEY and CDR2 SVGAGI. V gave up 4 bases and J gave up 4 bases, with 13 bases separating them. The CDR3 loop reads CASSFLTGSTEAFF. The CDR3 DNA is TGTGCCAGCAGTTTCCTAACAGGGTCCACTGAAGCTTTCTTT.

The rearrangement links TRBV27 to TRBJ1-2, with D tentatively TRBD1 (5 bases). V was shortened by 4 bases and J by 3 bases, with 12 bases between the two germline ends. In germline, CDR1 is MNHEY, CDR2 SMNVEV (reference sequence). The CDR3 length is 14 residues. CDR3 sequence reads: CASSSYRDYYGYTF. CDR3 in DNA: TGTGCCAGCAGTTCTTACCGGGACTACTATGGCTACACCTTC.